This TCR beta chain was sequenced during a study of blood T cell repertoires in COVID-19. As for the study in general: Some COVID-19 samples were acute and others convalescent; all came from the United States, Italy and Spain.

The ends lost 5 bases at V and 7 bases at J; junction bases unmatched: 4. This CDR3 is 12 amino acids long. Original data processing: Scientists estimated how many nucleated cells there were by amplifying reference gene primers. Data came from immunoSEQ multiplex PCR; TCRdb stores just in-frame clones and leaves some out. That table is the source of V, J and clone size, and D and trimming were worked out from the DNA. In the table there are 300,000 or so clones, just over 85% of which are singletons. Ages ranged from about 18 to 90 years, with residence in 24 US areas. The chain couples TRBV12-3 or TRBV12-4 to TRBJ1-1; 7 bases map to TRBD1. The TCR was taken from a woman in her forties with acute COVID-19. The specimen sequenced was PBMCs or T cells enriched from blood (not recorded which). The CDR3, as DNA: TGTGCCAGCAGTACCAGGACAGGTGAAGCTTTCTTT. Residues: CASSTRTGEAFF.